Listed here are 20 T cell receptor beta chains from one sample, sequenced in a study of shared clonotypes between healthy human individuals. The table came from immunoSEQ multiplex PCR; TCRdb's copy has only in-frame clones and leaves some out. The sample lists roughly 490,000 clones, about 80% occurring once. Sequencing was done on a sample of PBMCs. The origin of the receptors is a woman aged 40 to 49 in good health. Some clones in this sample may be carry-over from other donors' samples.

V gene TRBV30 combines with J gene TRBJ1-2, with 11 positions matching TRBD1. Trimming took 7 bases from V and 8 from J; bases not matched to a gene: 9. CDR1 and CDR2 (germline): GTSNPN, SVGIG (reference sequence). The CDR3 is 13 amino acids. CDR3 in amino acids: CASADRGLEGYTF. CDR3 nucleotide sequence: TGTGCCTCTGCGGACAGGGGGCTAGAGGGCTACACCTTC.

This sequence joins TRBV30 and TRBJ2-7; 10 nucleotides agree with TRBD2. CDR1 and CDR2 from the germline V gene are GTSNPN and SVGIG (reference sequence). The length of the CDR3 is 17 residues. Unmatched junction bases numbered 9, after V lost 0 bases and J lost 1 base. The CDR3 here is CAWSVHLSGRGSYEQYF. In DNA, the CDR3 is TGTGCCTGGAGTGTACATCTCAGCGGGAGGGGGTCCTACGAGCAGTACTTC. Together with reference TRBV30 and TRBJ2-7, the CDR3 gives the full variable domain: SQTIHQWPATLVQPVGSPLSLECTVEGTSNPNLYWYRQAAGRGLQLLFYSVGIGQISSEVPQNLSASRPQDRQFILSSKKLLLSDSGFYLCAWSVHLSGRGSYEQYFGPGTRLTVT.

CDR3 in DNA: TGTGCCAGCAGTGAAGGGCCCTTCTCTGGAAACACCATATATTTT. This codes for CASSEGPFSGNTIYF. The chain employs TRBV6-1 and TRBJ1-3; the D is unclear. This CDR3 is 15 amino acids long. V lost 1 base and J lost 0, with 7 bases in between. Per germline, CDR1 MNHNS and CDR2 SASEGT.

The chain couples TRBV5-1 to TRBJ1-2, with D possibly being TRBD1 (6 bases). The germline gives CDR1 SGHRS, CDR2 YFSETQ. The CDR3 contains 14 residues. V lost 3 bases and J lost 7, with 16 bases in between. CDR3 residues: CASSSGGGRGGYTF. CDR3 DNA: TGCGCCAGCAGCTCCGGCGGGGGGCGTGGTGGCTACACCTTC. Full variable domain (outside the CDR3, taken from reference TRBV5-1 and TRBJ1-2): KAGVTQTPRYLIKTRGQQVTLSCSPISGHRSVSWYQQTPGQGLQFLFEYFSETQRNKGNFPGRFSGRQFSNSRSEMNVSTLELGDSALYLCASSSGGGRGGYTFGSGTRLTVV.

The chain joins TRBV7-3 to TRBJ2-1, with TRBD2 matching over 8 bases. CDR1 and CDR2 from the germline V gene are SGHTA and FQGTGA. The V segment lost 5 bases and the J segment 9 bases; nucleotides outside the gene matches: 6. This CDR3 has 13 amino acids. CDR3 coding DNA: TGTGCCAGCAGCCCCGCCCGGGAGGGTGAGCAGTTCTTC. It translates to CASSPAREGEQFF.

This clone was counted between two and nine times. The chain couples TRBV28 to TRBJ1-6; 8 bases are shared with TRBD1. This CDR3 spans 18 amino acids. Germline lookup yields CDR1 MDHEN and CDR2 SYDVKM. Trimming took 4 bases from V and 0 from J; bases not matched to a gene: 8. The CDR3: CASSSPRTGISYNSPLHF. DNA of the CDR3: TGTGCCAGCAGTTCCCCACGGACAGGGATCTCCTATAATTCACCCCTCCACTTT.

The CDR3 spells CASSSALGQGHTGELFF. CDR3 in DNA: TGTGCCAGCAGCTCGGCCCTGGGACAGGGGCACACCGGGGAGCTGTTTTTT. The chain carries TRBV5-5 and TRBJ2-2, with TRBD1 identical over 10 bases. The V and J ends lost 3 bases and 3 bases, in that order; junction bases with no gene match: 8. CDR3 length: 17 amino acids. Per the germline V gene, CDR1 is SGHKS and CDR2 is YYEKEE (reference sequence).

The V call is TRBV4-2, the J call TRBJ2-1; 7 bases agree with TRBD2. The CDR3 totals 16 residues. V gave up 1 base and J gave up 5 bases; unmatched junction bases: 8. Per the germline V gene, CDR1 is LGHNA and CDR2 is YNFKEQ. The CDR3 DNA sequence: TGTGCCAGCAGCCAAGGGGCCGGGGGGAGGAACAATGAGCAGTTCTTC. It encodes CASSQGAGGRNNEQFF.

The chain couples TRBV5-1 to TRBJ2-2, with D unresolved. This CDR3 region has 13 residues. Germline CDR1 and CDR2: SGHRS and YFSETQ. V lost 1 base to trimming and J lost 7 bases, with 8 bases between them. In nucleotides, the CDR3 is TGCGCCAGCAGCTTGTGGGGAAGCGGGGAGCTGTTTTTT. Amino acid sequence: CASSLWGSGELFF.

The V call is TRBV5-1, the J call TRBJ2-7, with D possibly matching TRBD2 (5 bases). The germline CDR1 and CDR2 sequences are SGHRS and YFSETQ. The length of the CDR3 is 15 residues. V dropped 3 bases and J dropped 1 base, with 14 bases sitting between them. In nucleotides, the CDR3 is TGCGCCAGCAGCTCGACCTCGGGGTTTTCCTACGAGCAGTACTTC. Protein: CASSSTSGFSYEQYF.

The chain combines TRBV28 with TRBJ1-2, with D possibly being TRBD1 (6 bases). The germline V and J ends were trimmed by 6 bases and 3 bases, with 17 bases remaining between them. Germline V gives CDR1 MDHEN, CDR2 SYDVKM. The CDR3 runs 15 residues. This chain's CDR3 is CASSTDSFADYGYTF. CDR3 coding DNA: TGTGCCAGCAGCACGGACAGTTTCGCCGACTATGGCTACACCTTC.

The chain uses TRBV28 and TRBJ1-2; 8 bases are a match to TRBD1. Germline CDR1 and CDR2: MDHEN and SYDVKM. V shed 0 bases and J 8 bases; nucleotides not matched to a gene: 11. The CDR3 extends over 16 amino acids. The CDR3 nucleotides read TGTGCCAGCAGTTTATGGGGACAGGTATATTTAGGAGGCTACACCTTC. It is translated as CASSLWGQVYLGGYTF.

The chain has TRBV15 and TRBJ1-2, with 7 bases aligning to TRBD1. From germline, CDR1 is LNHNV and CDR2 YYDKDF (reference sequence). This CDR3 region has 15 residues. J gave up 2 bases and V 3 bases, and 6 bases lay outside the gene matches. The CDR3 bases are TGTGCCACCAGCAGCACCCGGGACAGAAACTATGGCTACACCTTC. This translates into CATSSTRDRNYGYTF.

This rearrangement joins TRBV18 to TRBJ1-1; D unclear. This CDR3 has 16 residues. CDR1 and CDR2 from the germline V gene are KGHSH and LQKENI. The V end lost 0 bases, the J end lost 1 base, and 12 bases lay between the germline ends. CDR3 region: CASSPPSSRRNTEAFF. The CDR3 DNA is TGTGCCAGCTCACCACCCTCATCCAGGAGGAACACTGAAGCTTTCTTT.

This clone has a handful of counts. The V gene is TRBV5-1, the J gene TRBJ1-5, with D possibly being TRBD1 (5 bases). Germline loops: CDR1 SGHRS, CDR2 YFSETQ. The ends were cut back, 4 bases at V and 9 bases at J, with 20 bases in the middle. CDR3 length: 15 residues. The chain's CDR3 is CASSEGGDRARPQHF. CDR3 sequence (DNA): TGCGCCAGCAGCGAGGGTGGGGACCGCGCTCGGCCCCAGCATTTT.

V is TRBV2 and J is TRBJ2-1; 8 bases line up with TRBD1. V was clipped by 5 bases and J by 8 bases; unmatched bases: 17. The CDR3 runs 17 residues. Germline CDR1 and CDR2: SNHLY and FYNNEI. The CDR3 spells CASSRTGYSVGVDEQFF. Written as DNA, the CDR3 is TGTGCCAGCAGTCGGACAGGGTATAGCGTCGGCGTGGATGAGCAGTTCTTC.

The chain uses TRBV4-3 and TRBJ2-1; 9 bases fit TRBD2. Trimming removed 0 bases from V and 3 bases from J; junction bases left unmatched: 3. Per germline, CDR1 LGHNA and CDR2 YSLEER. The CDR3 contains 16 residues. As DNA, the CDR3 is TGCGCCAGCAGCCAAGATCCTAGCGGGGACTACAATGAGCAGTTCTTC. This codes for CASSQDPSGDYNEQFF.

With regard to this clone: The conserved phenylalanine or tryptophan normally closing the CDR3 is absent here, so this likely arose from a read error. This rearrangement joins TRBV7-3 to TRBJ2-2, with 10 bases that match TRBD2. The CDR3 spans 16 residues. With V trimmed by 4 bases and J by 4 bases, 6 bases remained unmatched. The germline CDR1 and CDR2 sequences are SGHTA and FQGTGA. Written as DNA, the CDR3 is TGTGCCAGCAGCTCGCTAGCGGGAGCAATCACCGGGGAGCTGTTTCTT. Protein sequence: CASSSLAGAITGELFL.

V is TRBV2 and J is TRBJ1-1, with D perhaps TRBD1 (6 bases). V was cut by 6 bases and J by 0 bases, with 11 bases left in between. The CDR3 runs to 14 residues. The germline V gene has CDR1 SNHLY and CDR2 FYNNEI. CDR3 in amino acids: CASRPQGLNTEAFF. The CDR3 nucleotides read TGTGCCAGCAGGCCCCAGGGGCTGAACACTGAAGCTTTCTTT.

This clone came up a few times. In the same sample, other DNA sequences code for this CDR3. V and J are TRBV28 and TRBJ2-6; D uncertain. Per germline, CDR1 MDHEN and CDR2 SYDVKM. The V gene lost 3 bases and the J gene lost 2 bases, with 5 bases spanning the gap. This CDR3 contains 14 residues. CDR3 amino acids: CASSLLAGANVLTF. CDR3 sequence (DNA): TGTGCCAGCAGTTTGCTTGCTGGGGCCAACGTCCTGACTTTC. Using reference TRBV28 and TRBJ2-6 for the parts outside the CDR3, the full variable domain is DVKVTQSSRYLVKRTGEKVFLECVQDMDHENMFWYRQDPGLGLRLIYFSYDVKMKEKGDIPEGYSVSREKKERFSLILESASTNQTSMYLCASSLLAGANVLTFGAGSRLTVL.